This record covers a single T cell receptor beta chain. Participants spanned ages about 18 to 90 years and resided in around 25 US areas. Self-reported history from a screening survey and questionnaire set each donor's cohort. This sample was included in a study of blood T cell repertoires in COVID-19. Overall study context: From the United States, Italy and Spain came samples of acute and convalescent COVID-19. T cells, B-cell-depleted T cells, or PBMCs supplied cDNA or gDNA.

This table comes from immunoSEQ multiplex PCR, and its TCRdb copy is limited to in-frame clones, with some not included. Of about 430,000 clones listed, 70% to 90% are singletons. The receptor's source is a woman aged 25-40 years with acute COVID-19. Source material: PBMCs or T cells enriched from blood (not recorded which).

The CDR3 DNA follows: TGTGCCAGCAGTACCCGAGGACAGGGGAACGAGCAGTACTTC. Protein sequence: CASSTRGQGNEQYF. The chain employs TRBV27 and TRBJ2-7; TRBD1 aligns across 9 bases. Germline CDR1 and CDR2: MNHEY and SMNVEV (reference sequence). CDR3 length: 14 amino acids. Losses at the gene ends were 5 bases for V and 5 bases for J; bases not matched to a gene: 7.